The 10 T cell receptor beta chains below come from one sample, sequenced in a study of T cells in Graves' hyperthyroidism and ophthalmopathy. The source material, RNA transcripts, was used to amplify TCR beta CDR3 regions. When the TCR CDR3 underwent first-round RT-PCR, the HTBI primer set was used. From the multiplex PCR reads, TCRdb called clonotypes with MiXCR, one entry per CDR3 protein. The sample lists hundreds of thousands of distinct CDR3 sequences, approximately 15% occurring once. Specimen: blood. These receptor sequences come from a woman aged 45-59 years with Graves' ophthalmopathy.

There are a few counts of this clonotype. This chain's CDR3 is CATDQTYEQYF. CDR3 nucleotides: TGTGCCACCGATCAAACTTACGAGCAGTACTTC. This chain uses TRBV28 with TRBJ2-7; no firm D call. The CDR3 has 11 amino acids. From germline, CDR1 is MDHEN and CDR2 SYDVKM. V lost 10 bases, J lost 4 bases, and 11 bases lay in between.

This clonotype came up once. DNA of the CDR3: TGCGCCAGCAGCCAAGATCCTTCGGCGGGGAAGCAGTTCTTC. Translating it yields CASSQDPSAGKQFF. The gene calls are TRBV4-3 and TRBJ2-1; a possible D gene is TRBD2 (6 bases). The ends were cut back, 0 bases at V and 11 bases at J, with 14 bases in the middle. Germline V gives CDR1 LGHNA, CDR2 YSLEER. This CDR3 is built from 14 residues.

In the case of this clonotype: With a much larger clone just one base away, this may be a read error. The J gene is TRBJ1-1, the V gene TRBV6-5; D may be TRBD1 (5 bases). This CDR3 has 14 residues. The germline V gene has CDR1 MNHEY and CDR2 SVGAGI. V was shortened by 8 bases and J by 3 bases, with 16 bases between the two germline ends. CDR3 loop: CASGTDSPYTEAFF. The CDR3 coding sequence is TGTGCCAGCGGTACCGACAGTCCATACACTGAAGCTTTCTTT.

This chain joins TRBV10-2 and TRBJ1-6; tentatively, D is TRBD1 (5 bases). The CDR3 covers 16 residues. With 0 bases removed from V and 7 bases from J, the gap between germline ends came to 13 bases. The germline V gene encodes CDR1 WSHSY and CDR2 SAAADI. The CDR3 coding sequence is TGCGCCAGCAGTGAGTCGAGGAGGGGAGGGAATTCACCCCTCCACTTT. Translating it yields CASSESRRGGNSPLHF.

This clonotype has at least ten counts. The CDR3 nucleotides read TGTGCCAGCAGCGTAGGACCCTACTCTGGAAACACCATATATTTT. Translating gives CASSVGPYSGNTIYF. The V gene is TRBV11-3, the J gene TRBJ1-3; no clear D gene. V shed 5 bases and J shed 0 bases, with 11 bases lying between them. The V gene's germline CDR1 is SGHNT and CDR2 YENEEA. The CDR3 loop spans 15 amino acids.

The chain uses TRBV7-3 and TRBJ2-1, with TRBD2 matching 14 bases. This CDR3 contains 18 residues. The J segment lost 4 bases and the V segment lost 5 bases, leaving 10 bases of the junction unmatched. Germline V gene sequence: CDR1 SGHTA, CDR2 FQGTGA. The CDR3 loop is CASSQIGTSGSPYNEQFF. CDR3 coding DNA: TGTGCCAGCAGCCAAATTGGGACTAGCGGGAGTCCTTACAATGAGCAGTTCTTC.

In this sample, this clonotype turned up a few times. V gene TRBV28 combines with J gene TRBJ1-2; 9 nucleotides agree with TRBD1. The CDR3 length is 14 residues. With V trimmed by 9 bases and J by 5 bases, 10 bases remained unmatched. Germline V gives CDR1 MDHEN, CDR2 SYDVKM. The CDR3 coding sequence is TGTGCCAGTCAAGTACAGGGGGCAGATTATGGCTACACCTTC. It specifies CASQVQGADYGYTF.

V and J are TRBV9 and TRBJ1-2; 9 bases are shared with TRBD1. This CDR3 has 17 amino acids. The V segment lost 0 bases and the J segment 3 bases; nucleotides outside the gene matches: 9. The V gene's germline CDR1 is SGDLS and CDR2 YYNGEE. In nucleotides, the CDR3 is TGTGCCAGCAGCGTAGAACCCTGGACAGGGGATGACTATGGCTACACCTTC. Protein sequence: CASSVEPWTGDDYGYTF.

The V and J genes are TRBV20-1 and TRBJ1-4; TRBD1 agrees at 8 bases. V was clipped by 7 bases and J by 1 base; unmatched bases: 2. CDR3 size: 13 residues. The germline V gene has CDR1 DFQATT and CDR2 SNEGSKA (reference sequence). CDR3 nucleotides: TGCAGTGTCAGGGGGCAAACTAATGAAAAACTGTTTTTT. This codes for CSVRGQTNEKLFF.

This clonotype has at least ten counts. V is TRBV3-1 and J is TRBJ1-1; D remains ambiguous. The V end lost 2 bases, the J end lost 1 base, and 11 bases lay between the germline ends. CDR1 is LGHDT and CDR2 is YNNKEL in the germline V gene (reference sequence). The CDR3 covers 15 residues. The CDR3: CASSQFGHSNTEAFF. In DNA, the CDR3 is TGTGCCAGCAGCCAATTTGGGCATTCGAACACTGAAGCTTTCTTT. The complete variable domain, with remaining parts taken from reference TRBV3-1 and TRBJ1-1, reads DTAVSQTPKYLVTQMGNDKSIKCEQNLGHDTMYWYKQDSKKFLKIMFSYNNKELIINETVPNRFSPKSPDKAHLNLHINSLELGDSAVYFCASSQFGHSNTEAFFGQGTRLTVV.